This TCR beta chain stems from a study of OX40 agonist ivuxolimab in advanced cancers. Study at large: Patients received ivuxolimab, an intravenous treatment, every 2 weeks at 0.01 to 10 mg/kg. Study conclusions and caveats: Circulating CD4+ and CD8+ T cells showed clonal expansion by week 6 at 0.1 to 3.0 mg/kg.

The length of the CDR3 is 14 residues. Germline-derived CDR1 and CDR2 are SGHRS and YFSETQ. Assay used: immunoSEQ multiplex PCR; TCRdb lists only in-frame clones, some missing. The data hold about 23,000 clones, with over 70% observed a single time. As regards this clone: Its antigen is still unknown.

Specimen: CD4+ or CD8+ T cells sorted from blood, collected in a trial of the OX40 agonist ivuxolimab. The origin of this receptor is an adult with an advanced solid tumor such as melanoma, head and neck, liver or kidney cancer. The rearrangement joins TRBV5-1 to TRBJ2-5; D unclear. The J call is uncertain, as TRBJ2-7 better fits the DNA end. CDR3 coding DNA: TGCGCCAGCAGCCTGGACCCGACCTCCTACGAGCAGTACTTC. Translated, it gives CASSLDPTSYEQYF.